Presented here are 9 T cell receptor beta chains from one specimen sequenced in a study of blood T cell repertoires in COVID-19. Profiled with immunoSEQ multiplex PCR; TCRdb holds only in-frame clones, not every one. Among 98,000 or so clones listed, around 90% were seen once. Sequencing was carried out using peripheral blood. The origin of the receptors is a human donor in a cohort sampled during active COVID-19.

The gene calls are TRBV6-5 and TRBJ2-3; 10 bases line up with TRBD2. The germline V gene encodes CDR1 MNHEY and CDR2 SVGAGI. CDR3 size: 15 residues. Trimming removed 2 bases from V and 3 bases from J; junction bases left unmatched: 2. In DNA, the CDR3 is TGTGCCAGCAGTTACGCACTAGCGGGGACAGATACGCAGTATTTT. Translation gives CASSYALAGTDTQYF.

The chain uses TRBV11-3 and TRBJ2-1, with D perhaps matching TRBD1 (6 bases). From germline, CDR1 is SGHNT and CDR2 YENEEA. Deletions cut 2 bases from V and 9 bases from J, with 14 bases between. The CDR3 is 14 residues long. In DNA, the CDR3 is TGTGCCAGCAGCTTACAGGGGCATTCCAGTGAGCAGTTCTTC. This translates into CASSLQGHSSEQFF.

The chain links TRBV5-4 to TRBJ2-7, with 12 bases aligning to TRBD2. The CDR3 sequence is 15 residues long. Germline CDR1 SGHNT, CDR2 YYREEE (reference sequence). Germline trimming cut 4 bases from V and 0 bases from J; bases unmatched to any gene: 2. CDR3 sequence (DNA): TGTGCCAGCAGCGCGGGACTAGCGGGCTCCTACGAGCAGTACTTC. It translates to CASSAGLAGSYEQYF.

The J gene is TRBJ1-6, the V gene TRBV6-5; D is perhaps TRBD1 (5 bases). The CDR3 covers 16 residues. V was pared by 4 bases and J by 7 bases, with 17 bases between. The germline CDR1 and CDR2 sequences are MNHEY and SVGAGI. The CDR3 here is CASSSPRGDWNSPLHF. The CDR3 DNA reads TGTGCCAGCAGTTCCCCCCGGGGGGATTGGAATTCACCCCTCCACTTT.

J is TRBJ1-1 and V is TRBV19; D is undetermined. The CDR3 sequence is 20 residues long. V lost 1 base to trimming and J lost 4 bases, with 28 bases between them. CDR1 and CDR2 (germline): LNHDA, SQIVND (reference sequence). The CDR3 DNA reads as TGTGCCAGTAGTATAGGCCCGGGGAAAATACCCTCATCACTCGGCACTGAAGCTTTCTTT. Amino acids: CASSIGPGKIPSSLGTEAFF.

This sequence joins TRBV2 and TRBJ1-1; maybe TRBD1 (6 bases). The CDR3 contains 11 residues. Trimming took 6 bases from V and 8 from J, leaving 10 bases between them. Per germline, CDR1 SNHLY and CDR2 FYNNEI. The CDR3 protein is CASRWTEEAFF. The CDR3 DNA reads as TGTGCCAGCAGGTGGACAGAAGAAGCTTTCTTT.

The chain has TRBV6-1 and TRBJ2-7; D is perhaps TRBD1 (5 bases). CDR3 length equals 14 residues. V lost 0 bases to trimming and J lost 4 bases, with 10 bases between them. CDR1 and CDR2 from the germline V gene are MNHNS and SASEGT. The DNA for the CDR3 is TGTGCCAGCAGTGAAGCGACGACAGCTTACGAGCAGTACTTC. This encodes CASSEATTAYEQYF.

As DNA, the CDR3 is TGTGCCAGCAGTTCCCGGGGACAGGGACTTTACAATGAGCAGTTCTTC. Translation: CASSSRGQGLYNEQFF. V gene TRBV27 combines with J gene TRBJ2-1; 9 nucleotides line up with TRBD1. Trimming took 4 bases from V and 4 from J; bases not matched to a gene: 8. Germline CDR1 MNHEY, CDR2 SMNVEV (reference sequence). The length of the CDR3 is 16 residues.

This rearrangement joins TRBV19 to TRBJ1-6, with 8 bases matching TRBD1. The CDR3 spans 15 residues. V shed 5 bases, J shed 5 bases, and the junction held 5 bases outside the gene matches. The V gene's germline CDR1 is LNHDA and CDR2 SQIVND (reference sequence). The CDR3, as DNA: TGTGCCAGTAGTGTTGCAGGGGGCGATAATTCACCCCTCCACTTT. This encodes CASSVAGGDNSPLHF.